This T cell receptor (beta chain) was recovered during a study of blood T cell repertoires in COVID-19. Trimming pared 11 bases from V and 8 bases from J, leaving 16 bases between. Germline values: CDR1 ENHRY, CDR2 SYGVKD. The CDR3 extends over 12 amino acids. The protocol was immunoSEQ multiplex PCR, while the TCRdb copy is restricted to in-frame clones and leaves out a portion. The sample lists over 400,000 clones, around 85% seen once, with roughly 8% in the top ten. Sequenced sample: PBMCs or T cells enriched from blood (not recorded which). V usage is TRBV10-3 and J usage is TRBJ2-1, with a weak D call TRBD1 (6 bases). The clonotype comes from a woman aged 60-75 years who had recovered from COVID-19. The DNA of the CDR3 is TGTGCCGTGAGGGGGTTCGGGGATGAGCAGTTCTTC. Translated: CAVRGFGDEQFF.